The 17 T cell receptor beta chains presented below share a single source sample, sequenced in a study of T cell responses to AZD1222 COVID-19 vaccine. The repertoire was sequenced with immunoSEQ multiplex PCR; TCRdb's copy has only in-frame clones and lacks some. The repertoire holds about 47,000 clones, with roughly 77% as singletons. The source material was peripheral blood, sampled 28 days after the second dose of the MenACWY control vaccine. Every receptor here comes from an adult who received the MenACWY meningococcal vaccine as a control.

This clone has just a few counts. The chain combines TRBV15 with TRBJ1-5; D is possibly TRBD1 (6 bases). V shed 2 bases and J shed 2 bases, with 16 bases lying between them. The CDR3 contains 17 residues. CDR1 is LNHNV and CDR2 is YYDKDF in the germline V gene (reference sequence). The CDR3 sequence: CATSRSRGLLGNQPQHF. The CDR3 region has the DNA TGTGCCACCAGCAGATCCAGGGGCCTCCTCGGCAATCAGCCCCAGCATTTT. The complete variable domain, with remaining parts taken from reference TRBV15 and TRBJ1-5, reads DAMVIQNPRYQVTQFGKPVTLSCSQTLNHNVMYWYQQKSSQAPKLLFHYYDKDFNNEADTPDNFQSRRPNTSFCFLDIRSPGLGDTAMYLCATSRSRGLLGNQPQHFGDGTRLSIL.

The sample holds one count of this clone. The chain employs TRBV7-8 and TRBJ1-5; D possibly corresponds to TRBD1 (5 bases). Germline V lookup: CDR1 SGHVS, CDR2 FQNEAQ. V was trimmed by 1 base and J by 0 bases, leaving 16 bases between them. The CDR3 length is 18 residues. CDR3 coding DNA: TGTGCCAGCAGCTTAGTTCCCGGCGGAGGGGATAGCAATCAGCCCCAGCATTTT. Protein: CASSLVPGGGDSNQPQHF.

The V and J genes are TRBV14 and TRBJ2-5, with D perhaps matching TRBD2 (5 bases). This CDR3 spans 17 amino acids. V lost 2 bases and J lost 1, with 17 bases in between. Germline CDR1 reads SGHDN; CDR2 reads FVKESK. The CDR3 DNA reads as TGTGCCAGCAGCCAATCCGCGGGCCTTCGGATCCAAGAGACCCAGTACTTC. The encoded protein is CASSQSAGLRIQETQYF.

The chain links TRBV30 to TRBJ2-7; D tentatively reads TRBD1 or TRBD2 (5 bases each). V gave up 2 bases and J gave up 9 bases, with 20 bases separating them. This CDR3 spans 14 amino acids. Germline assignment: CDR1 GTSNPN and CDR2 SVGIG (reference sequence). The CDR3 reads CAWSRASGPLGQYV. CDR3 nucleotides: TGTGCCTGGAGTCGGGCGTCGGGGCCCTTGGGGCAGTACGTC.

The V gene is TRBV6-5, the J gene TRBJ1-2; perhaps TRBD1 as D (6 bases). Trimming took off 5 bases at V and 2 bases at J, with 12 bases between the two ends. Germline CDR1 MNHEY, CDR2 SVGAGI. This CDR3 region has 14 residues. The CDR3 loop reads CASSLGATNYGYTF. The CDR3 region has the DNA TGTGCCAGCAGTCTGGGGGCGACCAACTATGGCTACACCTTC.

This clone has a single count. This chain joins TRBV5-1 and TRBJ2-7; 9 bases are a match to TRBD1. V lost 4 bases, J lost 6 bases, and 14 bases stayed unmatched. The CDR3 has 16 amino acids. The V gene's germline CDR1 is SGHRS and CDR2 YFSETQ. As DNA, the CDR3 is TGCGCCAGCAGCAAGGGACAGGGAAGCAGTCTGGGCGAGCAGTACTTC. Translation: CASSKGQGSSLGEQYF.

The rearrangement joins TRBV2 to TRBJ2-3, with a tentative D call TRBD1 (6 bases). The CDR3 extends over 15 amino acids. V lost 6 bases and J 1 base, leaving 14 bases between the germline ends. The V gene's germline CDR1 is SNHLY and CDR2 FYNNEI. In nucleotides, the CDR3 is TGTGCCAGCAGAACAGGGTTAGTAGGCACAGATACGCAGTATTTT. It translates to CASRTGLVGTDTQYF.

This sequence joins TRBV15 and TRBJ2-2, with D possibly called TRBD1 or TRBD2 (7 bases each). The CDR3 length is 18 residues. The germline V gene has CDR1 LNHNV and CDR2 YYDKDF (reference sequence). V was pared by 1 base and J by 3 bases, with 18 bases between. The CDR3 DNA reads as TGTGCCACCAGCAGAGGACGACCGACAGGGAGGGACACCGGGGAGCTGTTTTTT. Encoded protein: CATSRGRPTGRDTGELFF.

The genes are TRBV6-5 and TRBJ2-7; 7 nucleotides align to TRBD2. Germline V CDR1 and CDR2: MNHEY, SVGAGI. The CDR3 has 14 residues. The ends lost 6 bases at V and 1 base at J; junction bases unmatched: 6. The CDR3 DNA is TGTGCCAGCAGGGGGAGGGAACAATCCTACGAGCAGTACGTC. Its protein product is CASRGREQSYEQYV.

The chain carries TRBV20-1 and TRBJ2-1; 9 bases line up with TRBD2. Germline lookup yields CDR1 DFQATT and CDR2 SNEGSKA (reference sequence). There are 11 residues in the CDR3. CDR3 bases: TGCAGCCTAGCGGGAATAAATGAGCAGTTCTTC. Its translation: CSLAGINEQFF.

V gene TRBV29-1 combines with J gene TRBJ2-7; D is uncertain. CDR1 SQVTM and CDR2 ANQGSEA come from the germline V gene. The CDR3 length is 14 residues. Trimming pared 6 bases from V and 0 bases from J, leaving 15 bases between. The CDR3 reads CSVRVGVDSYEQYF. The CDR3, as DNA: TGCAGCGTACGTGTCGGTGTCGACTCCTACGAGCAGTACTTC.

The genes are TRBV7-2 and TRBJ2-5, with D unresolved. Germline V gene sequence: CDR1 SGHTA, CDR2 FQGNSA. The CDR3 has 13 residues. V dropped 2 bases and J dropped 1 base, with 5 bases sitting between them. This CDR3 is CASSLKVQETQYF. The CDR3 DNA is TGTGCCAGCAGCTTAAAAGTCCAAGAGACCCAGTACTTC.

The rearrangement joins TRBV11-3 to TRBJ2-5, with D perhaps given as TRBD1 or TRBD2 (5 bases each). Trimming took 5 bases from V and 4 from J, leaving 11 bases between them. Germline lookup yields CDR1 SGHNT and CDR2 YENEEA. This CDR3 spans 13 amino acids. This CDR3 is CASSLVGGETQYF. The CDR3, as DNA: TGTGCCAGCAGCCTTGTTGGGGGAGAGACCCAGTACTTC.

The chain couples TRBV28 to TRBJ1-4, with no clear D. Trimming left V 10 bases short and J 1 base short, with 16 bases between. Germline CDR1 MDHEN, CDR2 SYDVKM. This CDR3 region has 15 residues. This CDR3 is CAIQLREGTNEKLFF. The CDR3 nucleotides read TGTGCCATACAACTTCGGGAGGGAACTAATGAAAAACTGTTTTTT.

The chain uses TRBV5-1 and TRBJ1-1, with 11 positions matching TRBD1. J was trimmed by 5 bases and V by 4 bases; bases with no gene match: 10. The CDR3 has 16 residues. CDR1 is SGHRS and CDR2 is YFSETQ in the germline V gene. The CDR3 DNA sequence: TGCGCCAGCAGCCCCGGACAGGGGGCGATAAAAACTGAAGCTTTCTTT. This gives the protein CASSPGQGAIKTEAFF.

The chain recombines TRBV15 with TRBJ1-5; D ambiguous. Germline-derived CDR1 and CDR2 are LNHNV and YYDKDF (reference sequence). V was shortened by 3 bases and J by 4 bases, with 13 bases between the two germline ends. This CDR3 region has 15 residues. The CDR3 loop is CATSRELGSNQPQHF. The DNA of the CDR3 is TGTGCCACCAGCAGGGAATTAGGATCGAATCAGCCCCAGCATTTT. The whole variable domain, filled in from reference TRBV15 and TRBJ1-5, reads DAMVIQNPRYQVTQFGKPVTLSCSQTLNHNVMYWYQQKSSQAPKLLFHYYDKDFNNEADTPDNFQSRRPNTSFCFLDIRSPGLGDTAMYLCATSRELGSNQPQHFGDGTRLSIL.

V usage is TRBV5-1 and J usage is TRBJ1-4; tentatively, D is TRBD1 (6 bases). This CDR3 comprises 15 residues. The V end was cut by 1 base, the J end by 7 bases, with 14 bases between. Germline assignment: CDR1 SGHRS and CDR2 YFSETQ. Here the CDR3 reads CASSLSGGWVEKLFF. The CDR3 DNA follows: TGCGCCAGCAGCTTGTCGGGGGGCTGGGTTGAAAAACTGTTTTTT.